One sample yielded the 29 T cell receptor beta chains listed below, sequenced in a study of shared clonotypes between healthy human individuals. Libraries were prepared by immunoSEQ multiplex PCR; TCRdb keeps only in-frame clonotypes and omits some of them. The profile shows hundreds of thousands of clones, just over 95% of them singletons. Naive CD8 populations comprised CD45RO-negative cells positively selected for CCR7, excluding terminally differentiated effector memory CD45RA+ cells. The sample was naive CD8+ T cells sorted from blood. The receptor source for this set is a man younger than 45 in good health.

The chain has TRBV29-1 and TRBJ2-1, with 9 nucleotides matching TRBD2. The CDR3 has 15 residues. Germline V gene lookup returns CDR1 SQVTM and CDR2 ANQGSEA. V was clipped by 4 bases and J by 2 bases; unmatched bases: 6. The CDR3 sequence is CSVAGLAGPYNEQFF. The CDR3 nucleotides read TGCAGCGTTGCCGGGCTAGCGGGGCCCTACAATGAGCAGTTCTTC.

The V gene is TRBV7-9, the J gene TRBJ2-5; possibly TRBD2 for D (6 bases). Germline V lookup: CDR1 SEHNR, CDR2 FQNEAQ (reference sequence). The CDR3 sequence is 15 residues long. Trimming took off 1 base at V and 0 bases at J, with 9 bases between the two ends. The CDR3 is CASSLGSGNQETQYF. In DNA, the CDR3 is TGTGCCAGCAGCTTAGGTAGCGGTAACCAAGAGACCCAGTACTTC. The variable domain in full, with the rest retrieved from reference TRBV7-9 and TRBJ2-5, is DTGVSQNPRHKITKRGQNVTFRCDPISEHNRLYWYRQTLGQGPEFLTYFQNEAQLEKSRLLSDRFSAERPKGSFSTLEIQRTEQGDSAMYLCASSLGSGNQETQYFGPGTRLLVL.

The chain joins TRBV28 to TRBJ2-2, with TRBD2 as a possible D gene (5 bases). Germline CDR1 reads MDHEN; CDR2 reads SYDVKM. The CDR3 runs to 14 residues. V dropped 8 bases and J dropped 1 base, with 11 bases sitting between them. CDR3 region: CASATRRNTGELFF. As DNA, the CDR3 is TGTGCCAGCGCAACTAGGCGGAACACCGGGGAGCTGTTTTTT.

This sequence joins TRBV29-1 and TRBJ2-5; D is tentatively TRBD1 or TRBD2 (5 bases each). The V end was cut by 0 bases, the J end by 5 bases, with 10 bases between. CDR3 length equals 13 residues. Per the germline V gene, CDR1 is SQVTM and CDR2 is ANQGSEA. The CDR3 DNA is TGCAGCGTTGAAGATTCGGGACCGGAGACCCAGTACTTC. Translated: CSVEDSGPETQYF.

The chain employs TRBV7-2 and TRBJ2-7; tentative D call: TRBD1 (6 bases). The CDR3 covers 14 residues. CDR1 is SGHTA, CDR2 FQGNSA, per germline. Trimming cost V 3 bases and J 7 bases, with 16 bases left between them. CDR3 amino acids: CASSFYQGRWEQYF. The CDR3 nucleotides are TGTGCCAGCAGCTTTTACCAGGGGCGATGGGAGCAGTACTTC. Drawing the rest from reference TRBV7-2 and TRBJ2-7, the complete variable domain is GAGVSQSPSNKVTEKGKDVELRCDPISGHTALYWYRQSLGQGLEFLIYFQGNSAPDKSGLPSDRFSAERTGGSVSTLTIQRTQQEDSAVYLCASSFYQGRWEQYFGPGTRLTVT.

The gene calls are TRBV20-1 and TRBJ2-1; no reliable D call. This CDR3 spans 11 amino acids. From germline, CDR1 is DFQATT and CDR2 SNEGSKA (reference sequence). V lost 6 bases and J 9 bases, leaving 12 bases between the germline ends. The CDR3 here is CSAIRVGEQFF. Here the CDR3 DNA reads TGCAGTGCCATTCGGGTCGGTGAGCAGTTCTTC.

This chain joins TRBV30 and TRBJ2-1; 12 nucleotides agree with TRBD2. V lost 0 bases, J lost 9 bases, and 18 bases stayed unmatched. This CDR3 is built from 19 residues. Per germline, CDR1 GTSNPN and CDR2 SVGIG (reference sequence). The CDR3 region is CAWSVTGLAGGAKLGEQFF. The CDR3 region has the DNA TGTGCCTGGAGTGTGACTGGGCTAGCGGGGGGGGCTAAACTGGGTGAGCAGTTCTTC.

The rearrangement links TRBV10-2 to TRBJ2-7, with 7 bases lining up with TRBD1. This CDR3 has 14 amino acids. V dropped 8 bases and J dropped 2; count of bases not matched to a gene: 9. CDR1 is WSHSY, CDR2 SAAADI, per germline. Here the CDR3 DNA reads TGCGCCAGCCTAACCCGGGACAGCACCTACGAGCAGTACTTC. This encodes CASLTRDSTYEQYF.

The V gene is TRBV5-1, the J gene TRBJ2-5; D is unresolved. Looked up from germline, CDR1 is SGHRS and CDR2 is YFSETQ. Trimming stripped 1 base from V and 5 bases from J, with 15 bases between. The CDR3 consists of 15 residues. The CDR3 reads CASSLRRPIGETQYF. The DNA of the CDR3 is TGCGCCAGCAGCTTGCGCCGGCCTATCGGGGAGACCCAGTACTTC.

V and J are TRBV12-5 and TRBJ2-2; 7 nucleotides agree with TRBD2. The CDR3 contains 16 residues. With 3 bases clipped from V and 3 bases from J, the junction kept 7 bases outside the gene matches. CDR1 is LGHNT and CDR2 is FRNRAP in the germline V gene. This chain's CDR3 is CASGFHASGDTGELFF. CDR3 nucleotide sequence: TGTGCTAGTGGTTTCCACGCTAGCGGAGACACCGGGGAGCTGTTTTTT.

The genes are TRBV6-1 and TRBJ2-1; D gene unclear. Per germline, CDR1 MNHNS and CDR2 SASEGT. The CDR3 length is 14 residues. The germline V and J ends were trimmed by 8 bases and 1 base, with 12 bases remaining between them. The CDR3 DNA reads TGTGCCAGCCGCTCAGCCGAGTCCTACAATGAGCAGTTCTTC. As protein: CASRSAESYNEQFF.

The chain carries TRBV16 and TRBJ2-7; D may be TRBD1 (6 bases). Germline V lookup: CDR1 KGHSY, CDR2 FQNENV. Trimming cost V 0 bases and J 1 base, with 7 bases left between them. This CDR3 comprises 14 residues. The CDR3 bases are TGTGCCAGCAGCCAATCTGGACAGTCCTACGAGCAGTACTTC. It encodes CASSQSGQSYEQYF. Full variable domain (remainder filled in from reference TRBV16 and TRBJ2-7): GEEVAQTPKHLVRGEGQKAKLYCAPIKGHSYVFWYQQVLKNEFKFLISFQNENVFDETGMPKERFSAKCLPNSPCSLEIQATKLEDSAVYFCASSQSGQSYEQYFGPGTRLTVT.

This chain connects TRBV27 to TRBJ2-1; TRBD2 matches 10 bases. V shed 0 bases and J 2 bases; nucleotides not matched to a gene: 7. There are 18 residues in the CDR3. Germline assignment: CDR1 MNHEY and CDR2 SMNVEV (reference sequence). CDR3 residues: CASSLSASGSGPYNEQFF. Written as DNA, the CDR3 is TGTGCCAGCAGTTTATCGGCTAGCGGGAGTGGGCCCTACAATGAGCAGTTCTTC.

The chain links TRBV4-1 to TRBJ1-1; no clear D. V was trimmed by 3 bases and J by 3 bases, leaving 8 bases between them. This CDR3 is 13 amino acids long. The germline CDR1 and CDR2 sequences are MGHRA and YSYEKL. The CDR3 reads CASSQGLYTEAFF. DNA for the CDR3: TGCGCCAGCAGCCAGGGGTTGTACACTGAAGCTTTCTTT.

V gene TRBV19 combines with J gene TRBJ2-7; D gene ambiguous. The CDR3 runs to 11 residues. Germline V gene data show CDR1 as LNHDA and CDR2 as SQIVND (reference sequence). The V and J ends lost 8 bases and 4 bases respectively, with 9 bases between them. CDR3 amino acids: CASGISYEQYF. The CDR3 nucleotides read TGTGCCAGTGGCATCAGTTACGAGCAGTACTTC.

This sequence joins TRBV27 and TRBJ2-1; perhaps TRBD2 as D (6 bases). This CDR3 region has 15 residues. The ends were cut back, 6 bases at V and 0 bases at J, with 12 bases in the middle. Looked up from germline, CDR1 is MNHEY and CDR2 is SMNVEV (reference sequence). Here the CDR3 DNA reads TGTGCCAGCAGAAGTAGCGGTCTCTCCTACAATGAGCAGTTCTTC. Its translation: CASRSSGLSYNEQFF.

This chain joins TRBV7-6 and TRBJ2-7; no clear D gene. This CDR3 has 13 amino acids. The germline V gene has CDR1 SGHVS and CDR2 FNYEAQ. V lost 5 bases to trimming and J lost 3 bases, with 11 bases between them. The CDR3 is CASSPTTNYEQYF. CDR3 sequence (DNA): TGTGCCAGCAGCCCCACAACTAACTACGAGCAGTACTTC.

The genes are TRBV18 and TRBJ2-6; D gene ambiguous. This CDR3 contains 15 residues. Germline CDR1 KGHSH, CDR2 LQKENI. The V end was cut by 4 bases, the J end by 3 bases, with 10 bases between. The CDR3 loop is CASSLTLSGANVLTF. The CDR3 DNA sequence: TGTGCCAGCTCACTCACCTTAAGTGGGGCCAACGTCCTGACTTTC.

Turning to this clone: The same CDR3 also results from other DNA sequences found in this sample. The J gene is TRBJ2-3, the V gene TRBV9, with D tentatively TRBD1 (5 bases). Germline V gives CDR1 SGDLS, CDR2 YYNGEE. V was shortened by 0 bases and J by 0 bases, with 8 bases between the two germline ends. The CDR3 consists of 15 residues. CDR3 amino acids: CASSVVSGSTDTQYF. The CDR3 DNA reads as TGTGCCAGCAGCGTAGTCTCAGGGAGCACAGATACGCAGTATTTT. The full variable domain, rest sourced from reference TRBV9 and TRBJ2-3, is DSGVTQTPKHLITATGQRVTLRCSPRSGDLSVYWYQQSLDQGLQFLIQYYNGEERAKGNILERFSAQQFPDLHSELNLSSLELGDSALYFCASSVVSGSTDTQYFGPGTRLTVL.

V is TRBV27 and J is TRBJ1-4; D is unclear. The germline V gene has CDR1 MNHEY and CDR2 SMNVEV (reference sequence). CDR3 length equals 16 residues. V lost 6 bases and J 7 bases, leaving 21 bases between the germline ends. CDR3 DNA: TGTGCCAGCAGGTCGATGGCCGGTTTCCCCGGTGAAAAACTGTTTTTT. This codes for CASRSMAGFPGEKLFF.

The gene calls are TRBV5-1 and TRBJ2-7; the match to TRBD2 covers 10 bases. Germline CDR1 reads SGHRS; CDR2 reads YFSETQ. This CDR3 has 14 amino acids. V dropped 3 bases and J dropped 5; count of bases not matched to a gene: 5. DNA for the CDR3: TGCGCCAGCAGCTCTATAGCGGGAGGAAACGAGCAGTACTTC. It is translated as CASSSIAGGNEQYF.

The CDR3: CASSQEVGSGPGGTEAFF. In DNA form, the CDR3 reads TGCGCCAGCAGCCAAGAAGTGGGCTCAGGGCCTGGGGGCACTGAAGCTTTCTTT. The chain has TRBV4-1 and TRBJ1-1; D might be TRBD1 (5 bases). The CDR3 length is 18 residues. The germline V and J ends were trimmed by 0 bases and 4 bases, with 21 bases remaining between them. Germline V gives CDR1 MGHRA, CDR2 YSYEKL.

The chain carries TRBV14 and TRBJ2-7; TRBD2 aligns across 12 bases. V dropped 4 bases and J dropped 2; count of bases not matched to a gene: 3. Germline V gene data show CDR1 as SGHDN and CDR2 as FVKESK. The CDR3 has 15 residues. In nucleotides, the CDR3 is TGTGCCAGCAGCCCTTGGACTAGCGGGACCTACGAGCAGTACTTC. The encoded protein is CASSPWTSGTYEQYF. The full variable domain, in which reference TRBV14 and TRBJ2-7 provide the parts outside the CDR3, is EAGVTQFPSHSVIEKGQTVTLRCDPISGHDNLYWYRRVMGKEIKFLLHFVKESKQDESGMPNNRFLAERTGGTYSTLKVQPAELEDSGVYFCASSPWTSGTYEQYFGPGTRLTVT.

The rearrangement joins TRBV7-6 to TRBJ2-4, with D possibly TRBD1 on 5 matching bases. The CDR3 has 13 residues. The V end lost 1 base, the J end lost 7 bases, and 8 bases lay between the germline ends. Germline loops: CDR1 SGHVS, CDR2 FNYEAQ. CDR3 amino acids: CASSLGTYNIQYF. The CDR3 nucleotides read TGTGCCAGCAGCTTAGGGACATACAACATTCAGTACTTC.

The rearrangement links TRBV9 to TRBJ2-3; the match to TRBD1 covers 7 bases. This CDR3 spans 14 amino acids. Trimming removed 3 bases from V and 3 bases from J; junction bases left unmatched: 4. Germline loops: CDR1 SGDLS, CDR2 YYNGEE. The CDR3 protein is CASSARQGTDTQYF. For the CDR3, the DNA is TGTGCCAGCAGCGCCCGACAGGGTACAGATACGCAGTATTTT.

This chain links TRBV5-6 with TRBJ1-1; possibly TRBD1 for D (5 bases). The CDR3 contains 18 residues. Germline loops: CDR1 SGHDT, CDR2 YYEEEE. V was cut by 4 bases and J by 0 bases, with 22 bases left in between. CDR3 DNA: TGTGCCAGCAGCCCCAACCACGGGCAGGGCTCGGTGAACACTGAAGCTTTCTTT. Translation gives CASSPNHGQGSVNTEAFF.

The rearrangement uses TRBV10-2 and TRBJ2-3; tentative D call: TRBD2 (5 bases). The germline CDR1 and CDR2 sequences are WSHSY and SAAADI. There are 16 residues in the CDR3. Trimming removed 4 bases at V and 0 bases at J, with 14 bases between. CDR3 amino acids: CASSVGESPSTDTQYF. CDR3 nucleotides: TGCGCCAGCAGTGTTGGGGAGAGCCCTAGCACAGATACGCAGTATTTT.

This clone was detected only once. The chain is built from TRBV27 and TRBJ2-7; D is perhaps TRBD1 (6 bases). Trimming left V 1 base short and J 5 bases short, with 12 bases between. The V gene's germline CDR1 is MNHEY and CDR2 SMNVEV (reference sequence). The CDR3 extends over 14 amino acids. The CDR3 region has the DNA TGTGCCAGCAGTTTATTGGACAGAGGACACGAGCAGTACTTC. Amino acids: CASSLLDRGHEQYF.

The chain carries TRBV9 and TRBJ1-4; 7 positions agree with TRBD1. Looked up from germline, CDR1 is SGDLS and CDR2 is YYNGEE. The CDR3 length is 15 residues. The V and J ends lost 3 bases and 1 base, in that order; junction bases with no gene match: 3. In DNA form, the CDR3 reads TGTGCCAGCAGCGCCTCAGGGGGAACTAATGAAAAACTGTTTTTT. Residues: CASSASGGTNEKLFF. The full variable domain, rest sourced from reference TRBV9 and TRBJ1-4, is DSGVTQTPKHLITATGQRVTLRCSPRSGDLSVYWYQQSLDQGLQFLIQYYNGEERAKGNILERFSAQQFPDLHSELNLSSLELGDSALYFCASSASGGTNEKLFFGSGTQLSVL.